What follows are 3 T cell receptor beta chains derived from one specimen sequenced in a study of Ad26.COV2.S vaccination and SARS-CoV-2 variants. Regarding treatment: roughly 19 received Ad26.COV2.S at low or high dose, single or two shots; five or six received placebo; per-sample allocation not given. Sampling took place 63 days after the first vaccine or placebo injection. Sequencing used immunoSEQ multiplex PCR; TCRdb keeps in-frame clones, though not all of them. The sample lists around 320,000 clones; more than 70% were seen once. The material sequenced was peripheral blood, taken in a trial of Ad26.COV2.S vaccine versus placebo. The receptors were gathered from a person between 18 and 65 years old who received the Ad26.COV2.S COVID-19 vaccine or a placebo.

The chain carries TRBV4-1 and TRBJ2-7, with a weak D call TRBD2 (6 bases). V was trimmed by 3 bases and J by 0 bases, leaving 9 bases between them. The CDR3 consists of 14 residues. The germline V gene has CDR1 MGHRA and CDR2 YSYEKL. The CDR3 spells CASSHGDFSYEQYF. In DNA, the CDR3 is TGCGCCAGCAGCCACGGGGACTTCTCCTACGAGCAGTACTTC.

The rearrangement uses TRBV7-6 and TRBJ2-5; 10 bases are a match to TRBD1. The CDR3 loop spans 14 amino acids. In germline, CDR1 is SGHVS, CDR2 FNYEAQ. The V and J ends lost 3 bases and 5 bases, in that order; junction bases with no gene match: 3. CDR3 sequence reads: CASSLTGGSETQYF. As DNA, the CDR3 is TGTGCCAGCAGCTTGACAGGGGGCTCGGAGACCCAGTACTTC.

The chain is built from TRBV6-5 and TRBJ1-3, with 9 bases fitting TRBD1. The CDR3 covers 15 residues. Per the germline V gene, CDR1 is MNHEY and CDR2 is SVGAGI. J gave up 7 bases and V 4 bases, and 8 bases lay outside the gene matches. The CDR3 region has the DNA TGTGCCAGCAGTTCACAGGGGGCCATCGGGAACACCATATATTTT. Translated, it gives CASSSQGAIGNTIYF.